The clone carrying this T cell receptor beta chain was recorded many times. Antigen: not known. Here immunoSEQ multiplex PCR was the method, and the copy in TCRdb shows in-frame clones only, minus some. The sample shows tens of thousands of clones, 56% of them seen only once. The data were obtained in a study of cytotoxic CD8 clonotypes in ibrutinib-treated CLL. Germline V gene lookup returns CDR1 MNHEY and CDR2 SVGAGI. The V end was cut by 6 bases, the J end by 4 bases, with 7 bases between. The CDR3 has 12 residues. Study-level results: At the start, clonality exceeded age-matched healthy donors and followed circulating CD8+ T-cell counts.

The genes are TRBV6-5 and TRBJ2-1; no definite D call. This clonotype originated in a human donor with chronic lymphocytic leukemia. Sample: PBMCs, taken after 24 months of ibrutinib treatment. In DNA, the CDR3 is TGTGCCAGCAGCCTAGGATACAATGAGCAGTTCTTC. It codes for CASSLGYNEQFF.